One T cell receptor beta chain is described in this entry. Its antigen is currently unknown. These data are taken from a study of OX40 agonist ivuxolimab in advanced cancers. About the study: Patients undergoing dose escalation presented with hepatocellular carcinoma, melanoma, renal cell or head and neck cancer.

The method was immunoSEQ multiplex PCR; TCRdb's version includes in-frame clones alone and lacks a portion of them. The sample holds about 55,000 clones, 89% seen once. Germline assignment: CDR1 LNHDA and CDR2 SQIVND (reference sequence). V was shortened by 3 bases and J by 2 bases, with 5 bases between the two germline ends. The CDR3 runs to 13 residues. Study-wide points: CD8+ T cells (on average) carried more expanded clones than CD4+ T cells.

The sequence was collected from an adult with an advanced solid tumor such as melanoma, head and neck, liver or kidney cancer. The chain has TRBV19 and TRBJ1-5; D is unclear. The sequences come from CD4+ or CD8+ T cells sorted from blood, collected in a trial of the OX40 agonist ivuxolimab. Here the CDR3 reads CASSIVGNQPQHF. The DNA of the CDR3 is TGTGCCAGTAGTATTGTAGGCAATCAGCCCCAGCATTTT.